What follows is one T cell receptor (beta chain) and its context. No antigen is known for it. The draw of peripheral blood yielded around 9.6 milliliters from each donor. Total RNA was isolated from each sample in quantities of at least 5 micrograms. It was with a sample-barcoded 5' primer and a J-beta primer mix that a second PCR of roughly 7 to 11 cycles was run. Using its own MiXCR run on the 5' RACE reads, TCRdb lists one record per CDR3 protein. There are hundreds of thousands of distinct CDR3 sequences in the sample; under 25% occur only once, and roughly 3.7% lies in the top ten. This sample is part of a study of blood T cells in healthy people across ages. Study observations and caveats: No one knew whether donors had CMV, which possibly confounded expanded clonotype changes. TCR beta diversity tracked closely with naive T cell percentage.

The V gene's germline CDR1 is SGHRS and CDR2 YFSETQ. CDR3 length equals 15 residues. This receptor was identified in a man in his 70s in good health. The sample was blood. This rearrangement joins TRBV5-1 to TRBJ2-5; a possible D gene is TRBD1 (6 bases). Judging by the DNA end, TRBJ2-1 fits better; the J call may be wrong. The DNA of the CDR3 is TGCGCCAGCAGCTTACAGGGAACCCAATACAATGAGCAGTTCTTC. The encoded protein is CASSLQGTQYNEQFF.